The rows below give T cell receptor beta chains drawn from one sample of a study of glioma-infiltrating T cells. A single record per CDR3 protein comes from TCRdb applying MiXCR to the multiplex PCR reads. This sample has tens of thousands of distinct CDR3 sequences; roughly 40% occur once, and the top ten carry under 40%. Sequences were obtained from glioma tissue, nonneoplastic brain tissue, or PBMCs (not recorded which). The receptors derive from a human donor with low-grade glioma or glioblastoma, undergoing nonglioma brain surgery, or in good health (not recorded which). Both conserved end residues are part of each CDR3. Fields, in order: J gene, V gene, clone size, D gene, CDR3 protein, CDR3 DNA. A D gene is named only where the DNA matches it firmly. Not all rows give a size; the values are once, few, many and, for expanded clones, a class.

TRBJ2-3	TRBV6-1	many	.	CASSANRETQYF	TGTGCCAGCAGTGCAAACCGAGAGACGCAGTATTTT
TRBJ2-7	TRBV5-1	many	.	CASSLGRTGEQYF	TGCGCCAGCAGCTTGGGGCGGACGGGGGAGCAGTACTTC
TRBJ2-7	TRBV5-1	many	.	CASSLEGGSYEQYF	TGCGCCAGCAGCTTGGAGGGGGGTTCCTACGAGCAGTACTTC
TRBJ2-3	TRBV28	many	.	CASYTGGRTDTQYF	TGTGCCAGCTATACCGGGGGTCGTACAGATACGCAGTATTTT
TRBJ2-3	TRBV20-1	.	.	CSARVSRGEKQYTQYF	TGCAGTGCTAGAGTCTCGCGGGGAGAGAAACAATATACGCAGTATTTT
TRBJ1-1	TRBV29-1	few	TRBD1	CSVEGTGGEAFF	TGCAGCGTTGAAGGAACAGGGGGTGAAGCTTTCTTT
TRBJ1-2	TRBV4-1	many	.	CASSQDPQGVTYGYTF	TGCGCCAGCAGCCAAGACCCACAGGGAGTCACCTATGGCTACACCTTC
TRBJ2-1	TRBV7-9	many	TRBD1	CASRRTGKDNEQFF	TGTGCCAGCAGGCGGACAGGCAAGGACAATGAGCAGTTCTTC
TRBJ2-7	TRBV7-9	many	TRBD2	CASSSLTGTSGGYEQYF	TGTGCCAGCAGCTCCCTTACCGGGACTAGCGGGGGATACGAGCAGTACTTC
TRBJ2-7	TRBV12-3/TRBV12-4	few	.	CASSTQGYSYEQYF	TGTGCCAGCAGCACACAGGGTTACTCGTACGAGCAGTACTTC
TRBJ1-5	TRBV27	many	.	CASSPTAGAWKPQHF	TGTGCCAGCAGTCCGACGGCCGGCGCCTGGAAGCCCCAGCATTTT
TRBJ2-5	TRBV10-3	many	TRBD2	CAISDSGKNQETQYF	TGTGCCATCAGCGATAGCGGGAAAAACCAAGAGACCCAGTACTTC
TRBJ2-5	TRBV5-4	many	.	CASSLTSQETQYF	TGTGCCAGCAGCCTAACGTCCCAAGAGACCCAGTACTTC
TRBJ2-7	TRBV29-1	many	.	CSVEATPYEQYF	TGCAGCGTTGAAGCAACCCCCTACGAGCAGTACTTC
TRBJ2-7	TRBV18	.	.	CASSPPSTPTYEQYF	TGTGCCAGCTCACCACCGAGTACCCCCACCTACGAGCAGTACTTC
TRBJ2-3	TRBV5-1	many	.	CASSQGLRTDTQYF	TGCGCCAGCAGCCAAGGACTACGCACAGATACGCAGTATTTT
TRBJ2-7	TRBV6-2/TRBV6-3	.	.	CANRTGQASHF	TGTGCCAACAGAACAGGACAAGCCTCGCACTTC
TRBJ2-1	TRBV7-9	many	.	CASSLEGTKNEQFF	TGTGCCAGCAGCTTAGAAGGCACTAAGAATGAGCAGTTCTTC
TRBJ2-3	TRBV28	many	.	CASSFGQSSTDTQYF	TGTGCCAGCAGTTTCGGACAGAGTAGCACAGATACGCAGTATTTT
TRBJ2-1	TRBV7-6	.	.	CASSLGGWVYNEQFF	TGTGCCAGCAGCTTAGGTGGATGGGTATACAATGAGCAGTTCTTC
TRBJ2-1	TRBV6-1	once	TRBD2	CASSPVGGGVEQFF	TGTGCCAGCAGCCCAGTCGGGGGGGGCGTTGAGCAGTTCTTC
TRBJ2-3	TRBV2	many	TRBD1	CASRKDRGRTDTQYF	TGTGCCAGCCGGAAGGACAGGGGGCGCACAGATACGCAGTATTTT
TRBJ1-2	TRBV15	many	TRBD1	CATSRGGTGVGYTF	TGTGCCACCAGCAGAGGCGGGACAGGGGTTGGCTACACCTTC
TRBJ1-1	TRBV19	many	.	CASIWSTEAFF	TGTGCCAGTATATGGAGCACTGAAGCTTTCTTT
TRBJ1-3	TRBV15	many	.	CATSSRTAENTIYF	TGTGCCACCAGCAGTCGGACTGCTGAAAACACCATATATTTT
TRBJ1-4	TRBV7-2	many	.	CASSHSSTWNEKLFF	TGTGCCAGCAGCCACTCCAGCACTTGGAATGAAAAACTGTTTTTT
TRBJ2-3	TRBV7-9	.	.	CASSLGYQGAGTDTRYF	TGTGCCAGCAGCTTAGGGTATCAAGGGGCGGGGACAGATACGCGGTATTTT
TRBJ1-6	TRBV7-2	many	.	CASSPDTDSPLHF	TGTGCCAGCAGCCCCGACACCGATTCACCCCTCCACTTT
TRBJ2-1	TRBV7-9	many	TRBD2	CASSSPTSGRAGEQFF	TGTGCCAGCAGCTCCCCGACTAGCGGGAGGGCGGGTGAGCAGTTCTTC
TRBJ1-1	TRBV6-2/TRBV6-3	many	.	CASSPRTRREAFF	TGTGCCAGCAGTCCCCGGACACGTCGTGAAGCTTTCTTT
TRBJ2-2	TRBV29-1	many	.	CSVKLDWAGELFF	TGCAGCGTTAAACTCGACTGGGCCGGGGAGCTGTTTTTT
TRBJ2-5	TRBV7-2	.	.	CASSLDGGEETQYF	TGTGCCAGCAGCTTAGACGGCGGGGAGGAGACCCAGTACTTC
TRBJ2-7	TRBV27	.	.	CARRGSSDYEQYF	TGTGCCAGACGCGGCTCTAGCGACTACGAGCAGTACTTC
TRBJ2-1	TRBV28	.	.	CASSLIVSSYEQFF	TGTGCCAGCAGTTTAATCGTAAGCTCCTATGAGCAGTTCTTC
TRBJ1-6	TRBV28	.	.	CVSSFGHTRSPNSPLHF	TGTGTTAGCAGTTTCGGGCACACACGCAGTCCTAATTCACCCCTCCACTTT
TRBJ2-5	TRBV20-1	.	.	CSASGGVETQYF	TGCAGTGCTAGCGGGGGCGTAGAGACCCAGTACTTC
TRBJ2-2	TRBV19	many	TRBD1	CASMDRSNTGELFF	TGTGCCAGTATGGACAGGTCGAACACCGGGGAGCTGTTTTTT
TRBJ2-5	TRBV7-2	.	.	CASRLISASEIGKETQYF	TGCGCCAGCAGATTAATTTCCGCTAGCGAAATTGGGAAAGAGACCCAGTACTTC
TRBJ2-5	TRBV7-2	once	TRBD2	CASSFTSGSLPGAQYF	TGTGCCAGCAGCTTCACTAGCGGGAGCCTTCCCGGGGCCCAGTACTTC
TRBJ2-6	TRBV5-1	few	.	CASREAVHSGANVLTF	TGCGCCAGCAGGGAAGCAGTGCACTCTGGGGCCAACGTCCTGACTTTC
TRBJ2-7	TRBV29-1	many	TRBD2	CSVAGYASGATYEQYF	TGCAGCGTTGCGGGGTACGCTAGCGGGGCGACCTACGAGCAGTACTTC
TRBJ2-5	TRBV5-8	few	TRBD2	CASSGGVAGRPLTQYF	TGTGCCAGCAGCGGTGGGGTAGCGGGACGGCCGTTGACCCAGTACTTC
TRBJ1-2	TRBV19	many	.	CASSISLQRGYTF	TGTGCCAGTAGTATTTCACTACAGCGAGGCTACACCTTC
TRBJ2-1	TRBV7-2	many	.	CASSLAGSAGKFF	TGTGCCAGCAGCTTAGCGGGATCGGCTGGGAAGTTCTTC
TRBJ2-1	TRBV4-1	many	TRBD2	CASSDLAGSSYNEQFF	TGCGCCAGCAGCGACCTAGCGGGGAGCTCCTACAATGAGCAGTTCTTC
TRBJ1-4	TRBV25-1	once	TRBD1	CASSEKKGAGKLFF	TGTGCCAGCAGTGAGAAAAAGGGGGCGGGAAAGCTGTTTTTT
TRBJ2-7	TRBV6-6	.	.	CASGQGVLYEQYF	TGTGCCAGCGGGCAGGGCGTCCTCTACGAGCAGTACTTC
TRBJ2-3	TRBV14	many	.	CASSPKPLALDTQYF	TGTGCCAGCAGCCCCAAACCTCTAGCTTTAGATACGCAGTATTTT
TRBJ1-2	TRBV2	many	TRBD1	CASSELGQGTGYGYTF	TGTGCCAGCAGTGAATTAGGACAGGGAACGGGCTATGGCTACACCTTC
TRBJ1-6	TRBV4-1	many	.	CASSQGVRDSPLHF	TGCGCCAGCAGCCAAGGGGTCAGGGATTCACCCCTCCACTTT
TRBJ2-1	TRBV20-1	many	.	CSAPNLQNEQFF	TGCAGTGCCCCTAACTTACAAAATGAGCAGTTCTTC